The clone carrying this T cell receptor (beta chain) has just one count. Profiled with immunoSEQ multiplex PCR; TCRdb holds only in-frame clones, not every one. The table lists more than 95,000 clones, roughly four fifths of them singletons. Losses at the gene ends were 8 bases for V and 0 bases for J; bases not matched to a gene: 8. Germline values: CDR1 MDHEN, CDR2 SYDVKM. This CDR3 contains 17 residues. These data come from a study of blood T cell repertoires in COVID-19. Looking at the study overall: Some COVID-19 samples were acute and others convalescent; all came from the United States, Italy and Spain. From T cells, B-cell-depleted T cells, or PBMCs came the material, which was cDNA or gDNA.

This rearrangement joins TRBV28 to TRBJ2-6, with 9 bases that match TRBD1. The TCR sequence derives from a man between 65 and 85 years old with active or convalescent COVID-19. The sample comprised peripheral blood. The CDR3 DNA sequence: TGTGCCAGCCGCTCCGGGACAGGGAGCTCTGGGGCCAACGTCCTGACTTTC. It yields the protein CASRSGTGSSGANVLTF.